This TCR beta chain came from a study of blood T cell repertoires in COVID-19. TCRdb's table, derived via immunoSEQ multiplex PCR, lists solely in-frame clones and lacks some. This sample has over 250,000 clones, with less than 90% found just once. The germline CDR1 and CDR2 sequences are MDHEN and SYDVKM. The length of the CDR3 is 16 residues. J gave up 8 bases and V 3 bases, and 13 bases lay outside the gene matches. Ages ranged from 18 to 89 years, with residence in more than 20 US areas. The source is a woman aged 45-59 years who had recovered from COVID-19. The J gene is TRBJ1-2, the V gene TRBV28; 9 nucleotides align to TRBD1. Source material: PBMCs or T cells enriched from blood (not recorded which). The CDR3, as DNA: TGTGCCAGCAGTTTCCACTCGGGACAGGGCCGAGGCGGCTACACCTTC. Translated: CASSFHSGQGRGGYTF.